These 25 T cell receptor beta chains were all obtained from the same sample, sequenced in a study of shared T cell receptors in the human thymus. The repertoire was sequenced with immunoSEQ multiplex PCR; TCRdb's copy has only in-frame clones and lacks some. The data show 600,000 or so clones, approximately 87% seen once. These data were also reused for a study on human thymus T cells.

Source material: thymocytes. The receptors stem from a boy in the first two years of life with a congenital heart defect.

J is TRBJ2-7 and V is TRBV30, with D possibly matching TRBD2 (5 bases). V was pared by 1 base and J by 6 bases, with 7 bases between. This CDR3 spans 11 amino acids. From germline, CDR1 is GTSNPN and CDR2 SVGIG (reference sequence). The CDR3 DNA reads as TGTGCCTGGAGTGACGGGGTCGAGCAGTACTTC. Residues: CAWSDGVEQYF.

The V gene is TRBV7-2, the J gene TRBJ2-1, with 8 bases fitting TRBD1. The junction had 3 bases not matched to a gene; V was cut back by 2 bases and J by 3 bases. Germline CDR1 is SGHTA and CDR2 is FQGNSA. This CDR3 is 15 amino acids long. The CDR3 spells CASSLRQGIYNEQFF. As DNA, the CDR3 is TGTGCCAGCAGCTTAAGACAGGGGATCTACAATGAGCAGTTCTTC.

On this clone itself: Other DNA sequences in the sample encode the same CDR3. The J gene is TRBJ1-5, the V gene TRBV5-6; possible D gene TRBD1, 5 bases. The germline V gene encodes CDR1 SGHDT and CDR2 YYEEEE. Trimming took off 1 base at V and 4 bases at J, with 9 bases between the two ends. The CDR3 is made up of 14 amino acids. The DNA for the CDR3 is TGTGCCAGCAGCTTGTCAGGGTCTAATCAGCCCCAGCATTTT. Translating it yields CASSLSGSNQPQHF.

V usage is TRBV28 and J usage is TRBJ1-4; TRBD1 aligns across 7 bases. Trimming took 3 bases from V and 0 from J; bases not matched to a gene: 7. The CDR3 covers 17 residues. Germline V gene data show CDR1 as MDHEN and CDR2 as SYDVKM. CDR3 bases: TGTGCCAGCAGTTTCGCGACAGGGCCCGCAACTAATGAAAAACTGTTTTTT. Translating it yields CASSFATGPATNEKLFF.

This chain links TRBV15 with TRBJ2-7; TRBD1 matches at 8 bases. Germline V CDR1 and CDR2: LNHNV, YYDKDF (reference sequence). The CDR3 length is 16 residues. The J segment lost 3 bases and the V segment lost 5 bases, leaving 12 bases of the junction unmatched. The CDR3 loop reads CATSVTGTGRFYEQYF. The CDR3 nucleotides read TGTGCCACCAGCGTCACCGGGACAGGCCGTTTCTACGAGCAGTACTTC.

This clone was observed a handful of times. The chain links TRBV19 to TRBJ1-4; a weak D match, TRBD1 (5 bases). Trimming cost V 5 bases and J 8 bases, with 15 bases left between them. CDR1 is LNHDA, CDR2 SQIVND, per germline (reference sequence). The CDR3 extends over 14 amino acids. The CDR3 region is CASSPGRVREKLFF. The DNA of the CDR3 is TGTGCCAGTAGTCCAGGGAGGGTTCGGGAAAAACTGTTTTTT.

The rearrangement uses TRBV4-3 and TRBJ1-1; no reliable D call. V was shortened by 4 bases and J by 4 bases, with 13 bases between the two germline ends. Germline V gene data show CDR1 as LGHNA and CDR2 as YSLEER. The CDR3 covers 14 residues. The CDR3 sequence is CASSLHTRLTEAFF. In DNA form, the CDR3 reads TGCGCCAGCAGCCTCCATACGAGGCTCACTGAAGCTTTCTTT.

The CDR3 DNA reads TGTGCAAGTCGCTTAGCTAGGGCAGGGGATGACGAGCAGTACTTC. As protein: CASRLARAGDDEQYF. The chain carries TRBV12-2 and TRBJ2-7; the table's D call, TRBD1, was not checked against the DNA. TRBV12-2 is flagged as a pseudogene. This CDR3 region has 15 residues.

This clone occurred a few times. This rearrangement joins TRBV29-1 to TRBJ2-5; possibly TRBD2 for D (7 bases). The germline V and J ends were trimmed by 1 base and 1 base, with 22 bases remaining between them. The CDR3 length is 18 residues. Germline V gives CDR1 SQVTM, CDR2 ANQGSEA. The CDR3 spells CSVEVGGGGVSGQETQYF. CDR3 nucleotides: TGCAGCGTTGAAGTTGGAGGGGGGGGAGTCTCGGGCCAAGAGACCCAGTACTTC.

The chain is built from TRBV25-1 and TRBJ2-5; D not resolved. Trimming removed 1 base from V and 0 bases from J, with 6 bases in between. This CDR3 region has 14 residues. From germline, CDR1 is MGHDK and CDR2 SYGVNS. CDR3 protein: CASSESPYQETQYF. For the CDR3, the DNA is TGTGCCAGCAGTGAATCCCCGTACCAAGAGACCCAGTACTTC. Based on the CDR3 plus reference TRBV25-1 and TRBJ2-5, the full variable domain is EADIYQTPRYLVIGTGKKITLECSQTMGHDKMYWYQQDPGMELHLIHYSYGVNSTEKGDLSSESTVSRIRTEHFPLTLESARPSHTSQYLCASSESPYQETQYFGPGTRLLVL.

A note on this clone: A read error may produce the germline difference seen at one junction end. The sample carries other DNA sequences with the same CDR3. The chain combines TRBV5-1 with TRBJ2-7, with 7 bases identical to TRBD2. The CDR3 is made up of 16 amino acids. Germline V gives CDR1 SGHRS, CDR2 YFSETQ. DNA for the CDR3: TGTGCCAGCAGGGCGGGGGACCTGGCCCCCTACTACGAGCAGTACTTC. Translating gives CASRAGDLAPYYEQYF.

The chain employs TRBV6-5 and TRBJ1-1; a weak D match, TRBD1 (6 bases). Germline lookup yields CDR1 MNHEY and CDR2 SVGAGI. The V end lost 4 bases, the J end lost 1 base, and 16 bases lay between the germline ends. This CDR3 has 16 residues. The CDR3 DNA is TGTGCCAGCAGTTCGATGAGACAGGCACAGAACACTGAAGCTTTCTTT. Translating it yields CASSSMRQAQNTEAFF.

This sequence joins TRBV7-2 and TRBJ1-1; the D is unclear. The CDR3 totals 13 residues. Per the germline V gene, CDR1 is SGHTA and CDR2 is FQGNSA. V lost 1 base, J lost 1 base, and 4 bases lay in between. As DNA, the CDR3 is TGTGCCAGCAGCTTAGGGGCGAACACTGAAGCTTTCTTT. Translated: CASSLGANTEAFF.

About this clone itself: Other DNA sequences from this sample encode an identical CDR3 as well. This chain joins TRBV6-1 and TRBJ1-5, with D possibly matching TRBD1 (6 bases). The CDR3 extends over 13 amino acids. V was clipped by 6 bases and J by 4 bases, with 10 bases between them. The germline V gene has CDR1 MNHNS and CDR2 SASEGT. For the CDR3, the DNA is TGTGCCAGCAGGGGGAGGGGGAATCAGCCCCAGCATTTT. Its translation is CASRGRGNQPQHF.

CDR3 sequence reads: CAGKRGGRFYEQYF. The CDR3 bases are TGTGCCGGAAAACGCGGGGGGAGATTCTACGAGCAGTACTTC. The chain uses TRBV6-1 and TRBJ2-7; 8 positions match TRBD2. With V trimmed by 11 bases and J by 3 bases, 12 bases remained unmatched. Germline V lookup: CDR1 MNHNS, CDR2 SASEGT. The CDR3 has 14 amino acids.

This chain uses TRBV7-9 with TRBJ1-2; perhaps TRBD1 as D (5 bases). The V end lost 0 bases, the J end lost 5 bases, and 13 bases lay between the germline ends. Germline V gene data show CDR1 as SEHNR and CDR2 as FQNEAQ (reference sequence). The length of the CDR3 is 15 residues. CDR3 residues: CASSLAVQGKYGYTF. Written as DNA, the CDR3 is TGTGCCAGCAGCTTAGCGGTTCAGGGAAAATATGGCTACACCTTC.

This chain connects TRBV2 to TRBJ2-1, with 11 bases lining up with TRBD2. Unmatched junction bases numbered 6, after V lost 4 bases and J lost 4 bases. Germline V gene lookup returns CDR1 SNHLY and CDR2 FYNNEI. The CDR3 is 16 residues long. Here the CDR3 DNA reads TGTGCCAGCAGTGGAATGGGGACTAGCGGTTACAATGAGCAGTTCTTC. Translated, it gives CASSGMGTSGYNEQFF.

V and J are TRBV6-5 and TRBJ1-1, with 7 positions matching TRBD1. CDR1 and CDR2 (germline): MNHEY, SVGAGI. With 9 bases clipped from V and 1 base from J, the junction kept 8 bases outside the gene matches. The CDR3 totals 14 residues. The CDR3 here is CASLAQGENTEAFF. The CDR3 coding sequence is TGTGCCAGTCTGGCCCAGGGGGAGAACACTGAAGCTTTCTTT.

The chain uses TRBV5-1 and TRBJ1-1, with TRBD1 matching over 10 bases. This CDR3 is 15 amino acids long. Germline V gives CDR1 SGHRS, CDR2 YFSETQ. The ends lost 6 bases at V and 6 bases at J; junction bases unmatched: 11. The CDR3 sequence is CASNVLGTGDPEAFF. The CDR3 DNA follows: TGCGCCAGCAATGTCTTAGGGACAGGGGACCCTGAAGCTTTCTTT. Full variable domain (remainder filled in from reference TRBV5-1 and TRBJ1-1): KAGVTQTPRYLIKTRGQQVTLSCSPISGHRSVSWYQQTPGQGLQFLFEYFSETQRNKGNFPGRFSGRQFSNSRSEMNVSTLELGDSALYLCASNVLGTGDPEAFFGQGTRLTVV.

The V gene is TRBV9, the J gene TRBJ1-1; D might be TRBD1 (6 bases). Germline loops: CDR1 SGDLS, CDR2 YYNGEE. CDR3 length equals 16 residues. The V end was cut by 4 bases, the J end by 4 bases, with 20 bases between. The CDR3 sequence is CASSPHEGGRFTEAFF. CDR3 sequence (DNA): TGTGCCAGCAGCCCCCATGAGGGGGGGCGATTCACTGAAGCTTTCTTT.

The CDR3 coding sequence is TGTGCCAGCAGTCGGACTACTCGGACTGTCTACGAGCAGTACTTC. It yields the protein CASSRTTRTVYEQYF. This sequence joins TRBV6-7 and TRBJ2-7; TRBD2 is a possible D gene (6 bases). TRBV6-7 is an ORF, with its function uncertain. This CDR3 comprises 15 residues. The germline V and J ends were trimmed by 5 bases and 3 bases, with 17 bases remaining between them.

The chain combines TRBV4-3 with TRBJ2-1; 7 bases agree with TRBD1. The CDR3 consists of 14 residues. Per the germline V gene, CDR1 is LGHNA and CDR2 is YSLEER. V lost 3 bases to trimming and J lost 7 bases; unmatched junction nucleotides: 6. In DNA, the CDR3 is TGCGCCAGCAGCCACTCTACAGGGGAGAATGAGCAGTTCTTC. This translates into CASSHSTGENEQFF.

The V call is TRBV30, the J call TRBJ2-1; 10 bases are a match to TRBD2. The CDR3 is 16 amino acids. The trim removed 1 base at V and 4 bases at J, leaving 7 bases unmatched. Per the germline V gene, CDR1 is GTSNPN and CDR2 is SVGIG (reference sequence). In nucleotides, the CDR3 is TGTGCCTGGAGTGGGAACCTAGCGGGAGTGTACAATGAGCAGTTCTTC. Translated: CAWSGNLAGVYNEQFF. Complete variable domain (other parts from reference TRBV30 and TRBJ2-1): SQTIHQWPATLVQPVGSPLSLECTVEGTSNPNLYWYRQAAGRGLQLLFYSVGIGQISSEVPQNLSASRPQDRQFILSSKKLLLSDSGFYLCAWSGNLAGVYNEQFFGPGTRLTVL.

The V and J genes are TRBV5-1 and TRBJ2-7; 7 bases match TRBD2. The CDR3 extends over 16 amino acids. In germline, CDR1 is SGHRS, CDR2 YFSETQ. V dropped 3 bases and J dropped 6; count of bases not matched to a gene: 15. The CDR3 region is CASSSTSVPPQSEQYF. The CDR3 coding sequence is TGCGCCAGCAGCTCCACTAGCGTCCCCCCCCAGAGCGAGCAGTACTTC.

This rearrangement joins TRBV28 to TRBJ1-2; 7 nucleotides agree with TRBD1. Germline CDR1 and CDR2: MDHEN and SYDVKM. This CDR3 has 13 residues. With V trimmed by 5 bases and J by 8 bases, 8 bases remained unmatched. DNA for the CDR3: TGTGCCAGCAGTCATCCGGGACAGAGGGGCTACACCTTC. Protein product: CASSHPGQRGYTF.